The 5 T cell receptor beta chains below all came from one sample that was sequenced in a study of PD-1 blockade in classical Hodgkin lymphoma. Using immunoSEQ multiplex PCR, the repertoire was profiled, and TCRdb retains in-frame clones only, with some absent. The table records roughly 28,000 clones, around 88% of them present only once. Each of the patients experienced relapse following autologous stem cell transplantation, and their brentuximab vedotin exposure differed. The study isolated CD8+ T cells from thawed PBMCs by magnetic negative selection. The sample in question was CD8+ T cells from blood, obtained at baseline. Every receptor here comes from a human donor with classical Hodgkin lymphoma.

V gene TRBV6-5 combines with J gene TRBJ1-1; TRBD1 matches 10 bases. V lost 7 bases, J lost 5 bases, and 7 bases stayed unmatched. Per the germline V gene, CDR1 is MNHEY and CDR2 is SVGAGI. The CDR3 runs 14 residues. The CDR3 spells CASTPTGGGTEAFF. The CDR3 nucleotides read TGTGCCAGCACCCCGACAGGGGGCGGGACTGAAGCTTTCTTT.

Written as DNA, the CDR3 is TGTGCCAGCAAGGGACAGGGACTGGCTGAGCAGTTCTTC. It yields the protein CASKGQGLAEQFF. The genes are TRBV27 and TRBJ2-1; TRBD1 matches 9 bases. CDR1 MNHEY and CDR2 SMNVEV come from the germline V gene (reference sequence). V dropped 7 bases and J dropped 9; count of bases not matched to a gene: 7. The CDR3 covers 13 residues.

The CDR3 protein is CASGRQGSGNTIYF. The CDR3 DNA reads as TGTGCCAGCGGGAGACAGGGATCAGGAAACACCATATATTTT. This chain links TRBV6-1 with TRBJ1-3; TRBD1 matches 7 bases. CDR3 length: 14 residues. Germline trimming cut 8 bases from V and 4 bases from J; bases unmatched to any gene: 8. The germline CDR1 and CDR2 sequences are MNHNS and SASEGT.

This chain links TRBV2 with TRBJ2-7; TRBD1 aligns across 7 bases. The V and J ends lost 3 bases and 2 bases, in that order; junction bases with no gene match: 10. The CDR3 is made up of 16 amino acids. Germline V gene data show CDR1 as SNHLY and CDR2 as FYNNEI. The CDR3 region has the DNA TGTGCCAGCAGTGAGGGACAGATATTTGTAGCCTACGAGCAGTACTTC. Encoded protein: CASSEGQIFVAYEQYF.

The chain carries TRBV4-1 and TRBJ1-2; no reliable D call. CDR1 is MGHRA, CDR2 YSYEKL, per germline. This CDR3 is built from 12 residues. The ends were cut back, 5 bases at V and 0 bases at J, with 4 bases in the middle. CDR3 protein: CASSSSNYGYTF. CDR3 sequence (DNA): TGCGCCAGCAGCTCGTCTAACTATGGCTACACCTTC.